This T cell receptor beta chain was obtained from a study of control samples from healthy donors and cancer patients. Trimming removed 4 bases from V and 0 bases from J, with 9 bases in between. This CDR3 has 13 amino acids. From germline, CDR1 is SQVTM and CDR2 ANQGSEA. Only in-frame clones appear in the TCRdb table, and some are missing; sequencing was by immunoSEQ multiplex PCR. The table lists 90,000 to 150,000 clones, about 91% of them singletons. The receptor's source is a man aged 40-49 years in good health. The chain is built from TRBV29-1 and TRBJ1-1; D gene unclear. Source material: blood. The CDR3 DNA follows: TGCAGCGTTGGGGTAGTGATGAACACTGAAGCTTTCTTT. Its translation: CSVGVVMNTEAFF.